The sequence of this T cell receptor (beta chain) was determined in a study of radiation and T cells in renal cell carcinoma (TCRdb year 2020). In terms of the full investigation: The samples were obtained from a clinical trial, where primary renal cell carcinomas were treated with 15 Gy stereotactic body radiation therapy and then removed by nephrectomy 4 weeks afterward. In total, fewer than 55 samples underwent TCR beta sequencing: roughly 25 tumors plus 27 peripheral blood samples. In the roughly 49 samples combined, roughly 4.4 million unique CDR3 nucleotide sequences were found, encoding approximately 2,900,000 unique CDR3 amino acid sequences. Here is what the overall study found, with its caveats: Top tumor clonotypes rose in blood from baseline to 2 weeks post-radiation, then contracted by 4 weeks, suggesting transient expansion of tumor-resident clones. The single-armed trial design could not address effects of radiation dose or scheduling on the TCR repertoire. Because pretreatment tumor biopsies were not available, the baseline intratumoral presence of clonotypes could not be determined. Tracking of blood repertoire dynamics stopped at less than 5 weeks after treatment, with no follow-up past that point.

A word on this clone: Its antigen has not been determined. No quality values exist for individual bases; no much larger clone is one base distant. The sample holds other DNA sequences that translate to the same CDR3.

Taken from the germline V gene, the CDR1 and CDR2 loops are MNHNS and SASEGT. The CDR3 holds 11 amino acids from the cysteine to the phenylalanine. Only the CDR3 part of the read is kept: 33 bases, read in frame from the first base. Trimming takes 4 bases from V and 5 bases from J, and the germline ends sit 3 bases apart. The label giving this sample's time point can be read as: baseline pretreatment blood. The sample's treatment or condition label, in plain terms: 15 Gy SBRT to primary tumor, nephrectomy 4 weeks later. To track tumor-enriched clonotypes, serial peripheral blood was sampled from radiation-treated patients at baseline and at 2 weeks and 4 weeks after SBRT. Every patient's renal cell carcinoma showed clear cell pathology. The QIAamp DNA Blood Mini Kit (Qiagen) was used to prepare genomic DNA for TCR sequencing. The analyses included just those samples that passed every quality control check.

The immunoSEQ kit was used, according to the manufacturer's recommendations, to generate TCR beta libraries from genomic DNA. For library preparation, a first multiplex PCR was performed with proprietary primers, followed by a second PCR in which unique barcodes were added, and bead cleanups were performed after each round. Each sample batch included a kit-provided positive control reaction and a negative control reaction. The final libraries underwent checking on an Agilent 4200 TapeStation D1000 ScreenTape, volumetric pooling, and quantification by qPCR. Sequencing ran on an Illumina NextSeq500 with a MidOutput 150-cycle cartridge, using 156 Read1 and 15 Index1 cycles with kit custom primers. The pooled library was loaded at around 1.1 pM with a 20% PhiX control spike-in. The paper's data handling went like this. The vendor-processed data were analyzed in R, and a clonotype was defined as all T cells that share the same CDR3 nucleotide sequence. For clone abundance analyses, frequencies were normalized to the 10,000 most abundant clones per sample. Public T cell clones, which averaged fewer than five per sample, were excluded before analysis. A difference in abundance of at least 32-fold between compartments was used to define tumor-enriched and baseline blood-enriched clonotypes. A beta-binomial differential abundance model was used to identify clonotypes that expanded or contracted between blood time points. Tumor-blood repertoire similarity was measured with the Baroni-Urbani and Buser coefficient, and groups were compared using two-tailed Wilcoxon tests in R. TCRdb retrieved this table from immuneACCESS and kept in-frame rearrangements only. Not all clones are present; in checked studies, unresolved V genes account for under half, and no reason is known for the remainder. The DNA gave D and trimming, while V, J and clone size come from that table. For this sample there are 50,000 to 75,000 clones; roughly 79% appear just once. The ten top clones hold about 7.1% of the sample.

The sequence was obtained from a man in his 60s with renal cell carcinoma. The sample consisted of blood, taken from a patient whose treatment included radiotherapy and nephrectomy. The rearranged chain carries TRBV6-1 and TRBJ1-5; no D segment can be confidently identified. The DNA reads TGTGCCAGCAGTGGGGATCAGCCCCAGCATTTT. The encoded protein is CASSGDQPQHF.